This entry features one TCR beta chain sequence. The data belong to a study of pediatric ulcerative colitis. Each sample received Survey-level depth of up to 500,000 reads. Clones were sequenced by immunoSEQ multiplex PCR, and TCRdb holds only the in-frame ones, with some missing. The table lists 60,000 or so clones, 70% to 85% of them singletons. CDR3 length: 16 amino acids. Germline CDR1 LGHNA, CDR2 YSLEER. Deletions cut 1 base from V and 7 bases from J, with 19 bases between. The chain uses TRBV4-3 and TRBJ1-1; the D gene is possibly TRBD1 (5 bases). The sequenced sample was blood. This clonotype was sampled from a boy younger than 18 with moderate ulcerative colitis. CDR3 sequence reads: CASSQVGREGGIEAFF. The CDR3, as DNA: TGCGCCAGCAGCCAAGTGGGGCGGGAGGGAGGTATTGAAGCTTTCTTT.